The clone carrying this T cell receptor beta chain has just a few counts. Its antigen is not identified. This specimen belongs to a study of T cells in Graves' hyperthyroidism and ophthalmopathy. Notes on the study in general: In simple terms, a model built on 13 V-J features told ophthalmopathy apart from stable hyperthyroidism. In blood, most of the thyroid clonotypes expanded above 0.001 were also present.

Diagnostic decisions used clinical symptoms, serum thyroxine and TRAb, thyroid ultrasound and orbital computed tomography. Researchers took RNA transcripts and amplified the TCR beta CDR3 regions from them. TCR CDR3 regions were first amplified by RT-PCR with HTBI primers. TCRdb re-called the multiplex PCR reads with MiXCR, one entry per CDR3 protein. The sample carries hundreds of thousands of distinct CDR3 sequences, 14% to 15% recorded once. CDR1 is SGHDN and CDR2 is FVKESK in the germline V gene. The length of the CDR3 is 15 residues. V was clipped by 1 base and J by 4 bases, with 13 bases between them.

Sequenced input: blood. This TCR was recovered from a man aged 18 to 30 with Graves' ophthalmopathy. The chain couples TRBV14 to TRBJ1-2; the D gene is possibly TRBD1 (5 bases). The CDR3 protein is CASSQAAGGGYGYTF. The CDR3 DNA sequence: TGTGCCAGCAGCCAAGCGGCGGGGGGTGGCTATGGCTACACCTTC.